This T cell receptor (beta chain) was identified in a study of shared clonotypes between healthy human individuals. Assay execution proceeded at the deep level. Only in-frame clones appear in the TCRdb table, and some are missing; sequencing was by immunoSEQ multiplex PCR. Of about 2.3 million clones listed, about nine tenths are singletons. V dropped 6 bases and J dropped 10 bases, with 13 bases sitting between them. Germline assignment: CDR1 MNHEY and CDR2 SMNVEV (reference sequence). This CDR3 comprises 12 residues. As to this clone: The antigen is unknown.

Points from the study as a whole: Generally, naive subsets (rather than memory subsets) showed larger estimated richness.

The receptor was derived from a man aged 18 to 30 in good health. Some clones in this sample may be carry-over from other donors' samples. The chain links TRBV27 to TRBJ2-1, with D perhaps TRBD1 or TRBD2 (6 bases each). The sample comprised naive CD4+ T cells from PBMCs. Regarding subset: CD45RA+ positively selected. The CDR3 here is CASSPFGGEQFF. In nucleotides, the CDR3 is TGTGCCAGCAGCCCGTTCGGGGGCGAGCAGTTCTTC.